This T cell receptor (beta chain) derives from a study of CD8+CD57+ T cells in acquired aplastic anemia. Whole-study findings and limits: Patients did not significantly differ from controls in CD8+ Simpson's diversity. Found in both controls and patients were around 29 CD8+ CDR3 sequences.

The CDR3 has 14 residues. The germline V gene encodes CDR1 SGHTA and CDR2 FQGTGA. Genomic DNA served as template for TCR beta VDJ and CDR3 profiling. TCRdb reanalysed the reads using MiXCR and keeps one entry per CDR3 protein. The repertoire includes about 190,000 distinct CDR3 sequences, about 53% of them detected once, and approximately 15% sits in the top ten. As concerns this clonotype: What it binds is unknown. One junction end does not reproduce the germline sequence, and a read error may be involved.

The clonotype originates from a human donor in good health, serving as a control. Material: sorted CD4+, CD8+, or CD8+CD57+ T cells (not recorded which) from PBMCs. This chain uses TRBV7-3 with TRBJ1-2; maybe TRBD1 (5 bases). This CDR3 is CASSQARSGYGYTF. The CDR3 DNA is TGCGCCAGCAGCCAAGCAAGGTCAGGGTATGGCTACACCTTC.